The TCR beta chain under discussion was sequenced for a study of T cells in Graves' hyperthyroidism and ophthalmopathy. Study conclusions and caveats: Blood held most thyroid clonotypes expanded above 0.001 frequency. Model-based prediction identified ophthalmopathy a median around 6.7 months prior to its onset.

This clonotype was seen many times. Its antigen is undetermined. Amplification targeted TCR beta CDR3 regions from RNA transcripts. First-round RT-PCR targeting the TCR CDR3 was performed with the HTBI primer set. From the multiplex PCR reads, TCRdb called clonotypes with MiXCR, one entry per CDR3 protein. Of around 500,000 distinct CDR3 sequences in the sample, about 15% are singletons; the top ten hold 17%. There are 18 residues in the CDR3. The ends lost 3 bases at V and 0 bases at J; junction bases unmatched: 7. Germline V gene lookup returns CDR1 MGHDK and CDR2 SYGVNS. The V call is TRBV25-1, the J call TRBJ2-1; TRBD2 agrees at 11 bases. Sequenced: blood. The origin of this receptor is a woman between 18 and 29 years old with Graves' hyperthyroidism. The CDR3 loop is CASSDSGRAGSSYNEQFF. CDR3 DNA: TGTGCCAGCAGTGATAGCGGGAGGGCCGGGAGCTCCTACAATGAGCAGTTCTTC.